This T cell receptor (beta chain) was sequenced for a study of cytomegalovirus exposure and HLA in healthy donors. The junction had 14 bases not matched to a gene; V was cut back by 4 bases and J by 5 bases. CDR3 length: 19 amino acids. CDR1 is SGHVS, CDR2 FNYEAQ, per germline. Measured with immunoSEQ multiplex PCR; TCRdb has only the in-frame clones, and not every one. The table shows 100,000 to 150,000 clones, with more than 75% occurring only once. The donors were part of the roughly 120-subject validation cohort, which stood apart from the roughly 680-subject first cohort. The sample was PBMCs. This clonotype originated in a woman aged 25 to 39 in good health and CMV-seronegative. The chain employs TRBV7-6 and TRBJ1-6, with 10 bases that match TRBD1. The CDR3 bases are TGTGCCAGCAGCTCCGTCATTCGGGACAGGGGTCCCAATAATTCACCCCTCCACTTT. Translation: CASSSVIRDRGPNNSPLHF.